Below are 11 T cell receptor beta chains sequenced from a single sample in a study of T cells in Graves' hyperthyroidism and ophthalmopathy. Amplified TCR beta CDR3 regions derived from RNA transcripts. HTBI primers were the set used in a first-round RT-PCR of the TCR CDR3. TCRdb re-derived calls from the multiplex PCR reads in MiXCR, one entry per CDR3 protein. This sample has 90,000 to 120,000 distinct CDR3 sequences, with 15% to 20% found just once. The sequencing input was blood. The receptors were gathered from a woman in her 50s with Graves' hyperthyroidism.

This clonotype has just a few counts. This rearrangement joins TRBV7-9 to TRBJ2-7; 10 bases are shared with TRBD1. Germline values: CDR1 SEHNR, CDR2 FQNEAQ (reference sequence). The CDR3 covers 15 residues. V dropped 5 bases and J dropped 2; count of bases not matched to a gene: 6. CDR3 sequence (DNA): TGTGCCAGCAGCCCGGGACAGGGGTTGACCTACGAGCAGTACTTC. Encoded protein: CASSPGQGLTYEQYF.

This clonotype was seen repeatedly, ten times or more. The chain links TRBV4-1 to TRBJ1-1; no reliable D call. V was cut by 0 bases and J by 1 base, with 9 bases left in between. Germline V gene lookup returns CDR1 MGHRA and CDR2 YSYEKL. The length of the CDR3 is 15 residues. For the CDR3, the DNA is TGCGCCAGCAGCCAAGAGGACGTAACGAACACTGAAGCTTTCTTT. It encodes CASSQEDVTNTEAFF.

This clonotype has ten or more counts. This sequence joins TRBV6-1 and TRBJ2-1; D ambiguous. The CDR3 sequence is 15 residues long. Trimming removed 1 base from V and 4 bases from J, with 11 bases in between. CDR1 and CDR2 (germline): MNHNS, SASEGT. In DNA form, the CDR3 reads TGTGCCAGCAGTGAAGAGCTGTCGGAGTACAATGAGCAGTTCTTC. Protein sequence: CASSEELSEYNEQFF.

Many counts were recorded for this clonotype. CDR3 DNA: TGTGCCAGCAGTCCTATGGCAGGCCATCCAGACCCGCAGTTCTTC. This encodes CASSPMAGHPDPQFF. The chain couples TRBV6-1 to TRBJ2-1; no clear D gene. V lost 5 bases to trimming and J lost 12 bases, with 23 bases between them. CDR3 length equals 15 residues. CDR1 is MNHNS, CDR2 SASEGT, per germline.

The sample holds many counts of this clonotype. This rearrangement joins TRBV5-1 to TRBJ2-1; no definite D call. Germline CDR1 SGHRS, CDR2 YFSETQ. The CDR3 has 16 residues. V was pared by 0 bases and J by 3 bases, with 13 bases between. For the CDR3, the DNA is TGCGCCAGCAGCTTGGGTGGTAGGGTAGACTACAATGAGCAGTTCTTC. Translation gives CASSLGGRVDYNEQFF.

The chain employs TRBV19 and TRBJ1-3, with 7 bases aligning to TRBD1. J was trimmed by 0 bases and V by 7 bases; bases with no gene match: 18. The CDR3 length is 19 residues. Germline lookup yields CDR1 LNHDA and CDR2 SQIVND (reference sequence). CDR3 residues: CASTRAFLTGSHSGNTIYF. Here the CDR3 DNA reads TGTGCCAGTACCCGCGCCTTCCTGACAGGGAGCCACTCTGGAAACACCATATATTTT.

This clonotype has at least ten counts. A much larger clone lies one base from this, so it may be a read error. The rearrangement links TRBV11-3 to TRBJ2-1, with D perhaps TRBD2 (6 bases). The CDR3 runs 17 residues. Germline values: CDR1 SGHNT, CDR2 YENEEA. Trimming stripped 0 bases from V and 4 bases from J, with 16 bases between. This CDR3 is CASSLDIGGKGYNEQFF. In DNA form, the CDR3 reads TGTGCCAGCAGCTTAGATATTGGCGGGAAGGGGTACAATGAGCAGTTCTTC. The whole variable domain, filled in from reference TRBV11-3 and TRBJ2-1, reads EAGVVQSPRYKIIEKKQPVAFWCNPISGHNTLYWYLQNLGQGPELLIRYENEEAVDDSQLPKDRFSAERLKGVDSTLKIQPAELGDSAVYLCASSLDIGGKGYNEQFFGPGTRLTVL.

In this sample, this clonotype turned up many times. The CDR3 is CSVDLDRAGELFF. The DNA for the CDR3 is TGCAGCGTTGACCTTGACCGCGCCGGGGAGCTGTTTTTT. This sequence joins TRBV29-1 and TRBJ2-2; D remains unclear. Germline CDR1 and CDR2: SQVTM and ANQGSEA. Between the trimmed V and J ends, which lost 3 bases and 6 bases, there was a span of 11 bases. This CDR3 contains 13 residues.

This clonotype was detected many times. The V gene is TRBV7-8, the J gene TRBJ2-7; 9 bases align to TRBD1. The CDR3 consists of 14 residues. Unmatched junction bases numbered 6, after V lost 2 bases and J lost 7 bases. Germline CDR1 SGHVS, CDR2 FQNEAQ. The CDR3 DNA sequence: TGTGCCAGCAGCTTAATGGGGACAGGGCGGGAGCAGTACTTC. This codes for CASSLMGTGREQYF.

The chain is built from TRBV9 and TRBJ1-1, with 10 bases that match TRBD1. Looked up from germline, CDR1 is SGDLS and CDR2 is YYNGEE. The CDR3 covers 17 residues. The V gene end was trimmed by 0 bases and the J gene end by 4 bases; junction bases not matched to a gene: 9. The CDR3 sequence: CASSVDPGQGIRTEAFF. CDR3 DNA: TGTGCCAGCAGCGTAGACCCGGGACAGGGGATACGCACTGAAGCTTTCTTT. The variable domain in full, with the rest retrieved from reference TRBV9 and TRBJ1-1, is DSGVTQTPKHLITATGQRVTLRCSPRSGDLSVYWYQQSLDQGLQFLIQYYNGEERAKGNILERFSAQQFPDLHSELNLSSLELGDSALYFCASSVDPGQGIRTEAFFGQGTRLTVV.

CDR3 coding DNA: TGTGCCAGCACCCTCCCCAGGAGTGGTGGCAATCAGCCCCAGCATTTT. Its translation is CASTLPRSGGNQPQHF. This chain connects TRBV2 to TRBJ1-5; no clear D gene. This CDR3 has 16 amino acids. The germline gives CDR1 SNHLY, CDR2 FYNNEI. V was pared by 7 bases and J by 2 bases, with 18 bases between. Drawing the rest from reference TRBV2 and TRBJ1-5, the complete variable domain is EPEVTQTPSHQVTQMGQEVILRCVPISNHLYFYWYRQILGQKVEFLVSFYNNEISEKSEIFDDQFSVERPDGSNFTLKIRSTKLEDSAMYFCASTLPRSGGNQPQHFGDGTRLSIL.